Below, one T cell receptor beta chain is given with its context. Sequenced by immunoSEQ multiplex PCR; TCRdb stores in-frame clones only, minus some. The data show approximately 530,000 clones, less than 90% seen once. The sample is drawn from a study of blood T cell repertoires in COVID-19. The CDR3 totals 12 residues. The V gene lost 5 bases and the J gene lost 5 bases, with 11 bases spanning the gap. Germline assignment: CDR1 SGHNT and CDR2 YYREEE (reference sequence). The chain carries TRBV5-4 and TRBJ2-7, with a tentative D call TRBD2 (6 bases). Material for sequencing was peripheral blood. This receptor was taken from a woman in her fifties or sixties with COVID-19, enrolled during active disease. Written as DNA, the CDR3 is TGTGCCAGCAGGTCGACTAGTAACGAGCAGTACTTC. Encoded protein: CASRSTSNEQYF.